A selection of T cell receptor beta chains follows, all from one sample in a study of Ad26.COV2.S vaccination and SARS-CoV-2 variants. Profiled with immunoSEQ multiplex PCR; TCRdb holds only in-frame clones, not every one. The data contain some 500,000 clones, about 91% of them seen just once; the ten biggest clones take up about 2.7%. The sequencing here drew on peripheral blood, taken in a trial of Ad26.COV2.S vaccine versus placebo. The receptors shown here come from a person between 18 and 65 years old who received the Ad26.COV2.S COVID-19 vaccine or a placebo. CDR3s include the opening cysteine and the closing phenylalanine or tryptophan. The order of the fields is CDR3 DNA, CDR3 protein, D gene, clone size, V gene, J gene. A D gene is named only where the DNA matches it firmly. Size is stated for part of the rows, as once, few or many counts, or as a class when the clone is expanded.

CDR3nt: TGTGCCACCAGCAGACTTCCGGGACTGGGGAATGAAAAACTGTTTTTT
CDR3aa: CATSRLPGLGNEKLFF
d_gene: NA
abundance: NA
v_gene: TRBV15
j_gene: TRBJ1-4

CDR3nt: TGTGCCAGCAGTCTCGGACAGGGCGGCGAGCAGTACTTC
CDR3aa: CASSLGQGGEQYF
d_gene: TRBD1
abundance: NA
v_gene: TRBV2
j_gene: TRBJ2-7

CDR3nt: TGTGCCAGCAGCTTATCGGGACAAGGATTCTATGGCTACACCTTC
CDR3aa: CASSLSGQGFYGYTF
d_gene: NA
abundance: NA
v_gene: TRBV7-3
j_gene: TRBJ1-2

CDR3nt: TGCAGCGTTGATCTGACAGGGGCCTATGGTCACACCTTC
CDR3aa: CSVDLTGAYGHTF
d_gene: TRBD1
abundance: NA
v_gene: TRBV29-1
j_gene: TRBJ1-2

CDR3nt: TGCGCCAGCAGCCAAGTGGGTTGGGGGGCTGAAGCTTTCTTT
CDR3aa: CASSQVGWGAEAFF
d_gene: NA
abundance: NA
v_gene: TRBV4-1
j_gene: TRBJ1-1

CDR3nt: TGTGCCAGTAGTATAGATCGATTAAGGGGGGGAATAAGCTCCTACAATGAGCAGTTCTTC
CDR3aa: CASSIDRLRGGISSYNEQFF
d_gene: NA
abundance: NA
v_gene: TRBV19
j_gene: TRBJ2-1

CDR3nt: TGTGCCAGCAGCTTAGTCCCGGGTGGCTATGGCTACACCTTC
CDR3aa: CASSLVPGGYGYTF
d_gene: NA
abundance: NA
v_gene: TRBV7-8
j_gene: TRBJ1-2

CDR3nt: TGTGCCAGCAGTTTTAAGTCCCCGGGGAGGCGGAGGGGACCTAGCAATCAGCCCCAGCATTTT
CDR3aa: CASSFKSPGRRRGPSNQPQHF
d_gene: NA
abundance: NA
v_gene: TRBV27
j_gene: TRBJ1-5

CDR3nt: TGTGCCAGCAGTTTCCAAGCGGGGGGTCTCCAAGAGACCCAGTACTTC
CDR3aa: CASSFQAGGLQETQYF
d_gene: TRBD2
abundance: once
v_gene: TRBV7-2
j_gene: TRBJ2-5

CDR3nt: TGTGCCAGCAGTTCACGACCCTCCAGGGGTAGGGGTCTCTTACGTGGGGCCAACGTCCTGACTTTC
CDR3aa: CASSSRPSRGRGLLRGANVLTF
d_gene: NA
abundance: NA
v_gene: TRBV11-2
j_gene: TRBJ2-6

CDR3nt: TGTGCCAGCTCCTTCACTAGCGGGGGTTCCAATGAGCAGTTCTTC
CDR3aa: CASSFTSGGSNEQFF
d_gene: TRBD2
abundance: NA
v_gene: TRBV18
j_gene: TRBJ2-1

CDR3nt: TGTGCCAGCAGTTACTCGATTTTGGGTCCAACCCAGTACTTC
CDR3aa: CASSYSILGPTQYF
d_gene: NA
abundance: NA
v_gene: TRBV6-2/TRBV6-3
j_gene: TRBJ2-5

CDR3nt: TGTGCCAGTACCCCCGGACCATCGGAAAACAATCAGCCCCAGCATTTT
CDR3aa: CASTPGPSENNQPQHF
d_gene: NA
abundance: once
v_gene: TRBV19
j_gene: TRBJ1-5

CDR3nt: TGTGCCAGCAGATTTAGGACTAGCGGCACAGATACGCAGTATTTT
CDR3aa: CASRFRTSGTDTQYF
d_gene: TRBD2
abundance: NA
v_gene: TRBV11-3
j_gene: TRBJ2-3

CDR3nt: TGTGCCAGCAGGGCAACCGGGGCTCAAGAGACCCAGTACTTC
CDR3aa: CASRATGAQETQYF
d_gene: NA
abundance: NA
v_gene: TRBV7-3
j_gene: TRBJ2-5

CDR3nt: TGTGCCAGCAGCTTACTCGGCGGGAACACTGAAGCTTTCTTT
CDR3aa: CASSLLGGNTEAFF
d_gene: NA
abundance: NA
v_gene: TRBV7-3
j_gene: TRBJ1-1

CDR3nt: TGTGCCAGCAGTGGGCAGGGGGTTTTGAACACTGAAGCTTTCTTT
CDR3aa: CASSGQGVLNTEAFF
d_gene: TRBD1
abundance: NA
v_gene: TRBV2
j_gene: TRBJ1-1

CDR3nt: TGTGCCAGCAGGCTACTAGCGGGAGGAGCAGATACGCAGTATTTT
CDR3aa: CASRLLAGGADTQYF
d_gene: TRBD2
abundance: NA
v_gene: TRBV2
j_gene: TRBJ2-3

CDR3nt: TGTGCCAGCAGTGAAGTGTGGGTCGCGGCCCAGTACTTC
CDR3aa: CASSEVWVAAQYF
d_gene: NA
abundance: once
v_gene: TRBV2
j_gene: TRBJ2-5

CDR3nt: TGTGCCAGCAGCTTAGATCCGGTACGAATGGGTGAGCAGTTCTTC
CDR3aa: CASSLDPVRMGEQFF
d_gene: NA
abundance: few
v_gene: TRBV7-2
j_gene: TRBJ2-1

CDR3nt: TGTGCCAGCAGCTTAGGTGCAGCACAGGGAACCTATGGCTACACCTTC
CDR3aa: CASSLGAAQGTYGYTF
d_gene: NA
abundance: NA
v_gene: TRBV11-3
j_gene: TRBJ1-2

CDR3nt: TGTGCCATCAGTGAGTTTAGCGGAGACACCGGGGAGCTGTTTTTT
CDR3aa: CAISEFSGDTGELFF
d_gene: NA
abundance: NA
v_gene: TRBV10-3
j_gene: TRBJ2-2

CDR3nt: TGTGCCAGCAGCTCCTCTGGGGGGACCCAGTACTTC
CDR3aa: CASSSSGGTQYF
d_gene: NA
abundance: once
v_gene: TRBV5-4
j_gene: TRBJ2-5

CDR3nt: TGTGCTTCCGTCATAGGGGTAGGGGGCGCGGCTTTCTTT
CDR3aa: CASVIGVGGAAFF
d_gene: TRBD1
abundance: NA
v_gene: TRBV6-6
j_gene: TRBJ1-1

CDR3nt: TGTGCCAGCAGCCCCCCAGGGGTGGATACGCAGTATTTT
CDR3aa: CASSPPGVDTQYF
d_gene: NA
abundance: NA
v_gene: TRBV7-2
j_gene: TRBJ2-3

CDR3nt: TGTGCCAGTAGTTTAGTAACCGTAAACACCATATATTTT
CDR3aa: CASSLVTVNTIYF
d_gene: NA
abundance: NA
v_gene: TRBV19
j_gene: TRBJ1-3

CDR3nt: TGTGCCAGCACATCCGATGGAATCTCGAACAATGAGCAGTTCTTC
CDR3aa: CASTSDGISNNEQFF
d_gene: NA
abundance: once
v_gene: TRBV2
j_gene: TRBJ2-1

CDR3nt: TGTGCCAGCAGTGAAAGCAGGAACACCGGGGAGCTGTTTTTT
CDR3aa: CASSESRNTGELFF
d_gene: NA
abundance: NA
v_gene: TRBV27
j_gene: TRBJ2-2

CDR3nt: TGCGCCAGCAGCCTCTGGACAGGGGCCTACGAGCAGTACTTC
CDR3aa: CASSLWTGAYEQYF
d_gene: TRBD1
abundance: few
v_gene: TRBV5-1
j_gene: TRBJ2-7

CDR3nt: TGTGCCAGCAGCCCTTGGGCTAGCGGGAGGGAAGAGACCCAGTACTTC
CDR3aa: CASSPWASGREETQYF
d_gene: TRBD2
abundance: NA
v_gene: TRBV11-3
j_gene: TRBJ2-5

CDR3nt: TGTGCCAGCTCACCACCGATCGGCCCCAGTTTAAGGGACTTC
CDR3aa: CASSPPIGPSLRDF
d_gene: NA
abundance: NA
v_gene: TRBV18
j_gene: TRBJ2-5

CDR3nt: TGTGCCAGCAGCTTAAGACTGGACAGAAATGGCTACACCTTC
CDR3aa: CASSLRLDRNGYTF
d_gene: NA
abundance: NA
v_gene: TRBV7-2
j_gene: TRBJ1-2

CDR3nt: TGTGCCAGCAGCTTAGGATGGAACACTGAAGCTTTCTTT
CDR3aa: CASSLGWNTEAFF
d_gene: NA
abundance: NA
v_gene: TRBV7-2
j_gene: TRBJ1-1

CDR3nt: TGCGCCAGCAGCCTCGACAGGGTCAAGGTTGGAAACACCATATATTTT
CDR3aa: CASSLDRVKVGNTIYF
d_gene: TRBD1
abundance: NA
v_gene: TRBV4-1
j_gene: TRBJ1-3

CDR3nt: TGTGCCAGCAGCTTCAGACAGGGGGGGACCGGGGAGCTGTTTTTT
CDR3aa: CASSFRQGGTGELFF
d_gene: TRBD1
abundance: NA
v_gene: TRBV5-4
j_gene: TRBJ2-2